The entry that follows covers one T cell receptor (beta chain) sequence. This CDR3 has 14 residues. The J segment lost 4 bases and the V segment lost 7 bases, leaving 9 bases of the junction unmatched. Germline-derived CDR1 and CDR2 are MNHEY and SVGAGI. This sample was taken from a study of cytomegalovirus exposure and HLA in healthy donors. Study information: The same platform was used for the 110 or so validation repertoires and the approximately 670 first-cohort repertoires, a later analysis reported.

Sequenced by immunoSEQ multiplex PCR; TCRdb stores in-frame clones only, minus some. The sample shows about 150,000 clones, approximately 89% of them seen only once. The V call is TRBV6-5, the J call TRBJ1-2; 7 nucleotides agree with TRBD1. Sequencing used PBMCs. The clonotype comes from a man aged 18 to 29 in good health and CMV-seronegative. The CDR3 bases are TGTGCCAGCAACCGACAGGGCTCGAGCTATGGCTACACCTTC. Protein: CASNRQGSSYGYTF.